This T cell receptor beta chain derives from a study of cytomegalovirus exposure and HLA in healthy donors (dated by TCRdb to 2016 to 2017). A note on the overall study: An earlier analysis of some 600 of the donors reported 250 to 300 Gb of sequence data and around 100 million unique TCR beta sequences obtained from 150 million to 200 million T cells. Roughly 300 gigabases of sequencing data and approximately 91 million unique TCR sequences made up an early release that covered several hundred HLA-typed donors. Of the roughly 410 genotyped donors, 75% to 85% were placed in the genetic ancestry cluster associated with self-reported Caucasian donors. The aim of the study was to test whether cataloging public T cell receptors could identify signatures of past pathogen exposure. The study profiled the T cell repertoires of hundreds of subjects by immunosequencing and related them to cytomegalovirus serostatus. Besides the first cohort of approximately 670 subjects, a separate validation cohort made up of some 110 different subjects was used. The study combined high-throughput TCR immunosequencing, statistical association of individual TCRs with disease status, and machine learning to predict cytomegalovirus infection status. To study patterns of TCR occurrence, a later analysis re-analyzed previously published TCR beta repertoires from 666 donors and added high-resolution HLA genotyping. Rather than using new phenotypic data, the later analysis identified candidate immune exposures from TCR beta sequences and from how often those sequences occurred across donors. An earlier analysis of nearly 600 of the donors applied high-throughput TCR beta sequencing to assess whether each TCR beta V gene segment acted as functional or pseudogenic. Donor age, sex, ethnicity and CMV serostatus were compiled alongside the repertoire data. A later genetic analysis used genome-wide SNP genotypes for about 60% of the roughly 670 donors, treating that subset as a discovery cohort. Every repertoire in the discovery cohort had been generated on one and the same sequencing platform. Class I and class II HLA loci were covered by the typing at four-digit resolution. The number of typed donors differed by locus: about 620-640 for A, B, C, DRB1 and DQB1; about 520 for DQA1; approximately 610 for DPA1; and 450 to 480 for DPB1. Roughly 5 DR-DQ haplotypes were handled as single units for association and clustering, since linkage in the cohort was strong. On average, around 240,000 unique TCR beta nucleotide sequences were sequenced per donor among a few hundred genotyped donors of the cohort, with roughly 18% of those sequences being non-productive. The investigation overall reported the following: According to a later analysis, most CMV-associated TCR beta chains appeared to be HLA-restricted, and the HLA associations seemed to be driven largely by CMV exposure. Because counts were too low, 15 or so rarely observed V segments, including chromosome 9 orphons, were excluded from the earlier analysis of several hundred of the donors. Compared with equally common non-associated chains, HLA-associated TCR beta chains in a later analysis were more clonally expanded and had lower generation probabilities. For the cohort, immune exposure information was limited to CMV serostatus. Three of the identified cytomegalovirus-associated TCR beta chains were confirmed in vitro to be specific for cytomegalovirus antigens. Broadly in line with IMGT annotations, most TCR beta V segments showed up in productive rearrangements about 87% or about 30% of the time in an earlier analysis of some 590 of the donors. This cohort had only TCR beta chains sequenced, and the lack of alpha or paired-chain data limited which features could be detected. A later analysis found that TCR association rates varied across HLA loci, with DRB1 alleles showing the most associated TCRs and HLA-C alleles the fewest. Strong co-occurrence of HLA alleles, especially DR and DQ, made assigning TCR associations to individual alleles difficult. A further reported finding was that TCR beta sequences accurately predicted the HLA-A and HLA-B alleles for most subjects in the first cohort. Because some donors lacked HLA typing at each locus, the association tests relied only on the typed subset. Linkage disequilibrium might explain the correlated functional status among segregating V segments, but an unknown experimental factor could not be ruled out. A later genetic analysis reported fewer N-insertions in productive TCRs among donors in an Asian-associated ancestry cluster than the roughly 620-donor mean. A group of highly shared sequence variants was considered likely to be a technical artifact of the sequencing pipeline. At a false discovery rate of 0.05, a later analysis linked 16,000 or so TCR beta sequences to specific HLA alleles. According to a later analysis, parvovirus B19, influenza, CMV and Epstein-Barr virus appeared linked to several top co-occurrence clusters. Most TCR sequences were observed very rarely across donors, whereas some public TCRs were present in many individuals. V-gene and J-gene trimming of TCR beta chains was associated with a missense DCLRE1C variant in a later genetic analysis, and the association was replicated in an independent cohort. Sequencing depth was assumed to be roughly uniform across donors in the presence/absence analyses, though that assumption may not hold. The classifier was reported to diagnose cytomegalovirus status with high specificity and sensitivity in both the original cohort and the validation cohort. A total of fewer than 200 TCR beta chains were listed by the study as associated with cytomegalovirus. The authors suggested that the approach could potentially be extended to other disease states and immunological phenotypes.

Notes on this clone: Its antigen is not yet known. There are no base qualities to consult, and no much larger clone falls within one base.

The cohort consisted of 670 or so healthy bone marrow donors. All cohort members were sampled while nominally healthy, although unrecorded immune exposures were likely present. The donor tested CMV seronegative, placing the donor among the roughly 340 seronegative members of the cohort. A peripheral blood sample was collected from each donor, and TCR beta sequencing was performed on peripheral blood mononuclear cells. Genomic DNA was extracted from the blood cell samples with the Qiagen DNeasy Blood Extraction Kit. Libraries were built with the immunoSEQ multiplex PCR assay. The multiplex PCR relied on a mix of 60 forward primers for TCR Vbeta segments and 13 reverse primers for TCR Jbeta segments. The CDR3 region of rearranged TCR beta genes was amplified from genomic DNA with a multiplex PCR assay. The amplified TCR beta libraries were sequenced on the Illumina HiSeq System as 87-base-pair reads. Regarding the original processing steps: In a later analysis, tens of millions of unique TCR beta chains were counted across the roughly 670 repertoires, and approximately 11 million of these chains were shared by at least two donors. Raw reads were error-corrected and collapsed into unique sequences by a nearest-neighbor algorithm in which closely related sequences were merged to remove PCR and sequencing errors. Alignment of CDR3 sequences to IMGT reference sequences was used to assign V, D and J gene segments. For a sequence to be retained, a match of at least six nucleotides to both a V gene segment and a J gene segment was required. A rearrangement counted as productive if the CDR3 had no stop codons and remained in frame with V and J, and every other rearrangement counted as non-productive. CDR3 was defined according to IMGT convention as the region running from the second conserved V-encoded cysteine to the conserved J-encoded phenylalanine. The earlier analysis of about 590 of the donors excluded sequences that lacked an unambiguous match to a single V gene segment. In an earlier analysis of several hundred of the donors, a V segment was called functional when productive rearrangements were above 56.7%, and segregating when the standard deviation between donors exceeded 5%. A statistical classification framework was developed to diagnose cytomegalovirus status using the catalog of TCR beta chain sequences. In a later analysis, V and J genes were assigned by comparing TCR nucleotide sequences against IMGT/GENE-DB human TR gene sequences. Using the TCRdist pipeline, a later analysis assigned CDR3 sequences along with most-parsimonious VDJ recombination scenarios. In a later analysis, each TCR beta chain was defined by its CDR3 amino acid sequence together with its V-gene family, and reads without a unique V-gene family were excluded. To address suspected cross-contamination and a sequencing artifact, a later analysis removed a few hundred highly shared, low-generation-probability nucleotide sequences. In a later analysis, a clonal expansion index for each public chain was calculated from normalized within-repertoire ranks of inferred template counts. Generation probabilities in a later analysis came from a VDJ recombination model fitted to out-of-frame rearrangements, and those results were checked against IGoR. A later analysis scored TCR-TCR, TCR-HLA and TCR-CMV co-occurrence with hypergeometric tests, applying a repertoire-size bias correction to TCR pairs. In a later analysis, false discovery rates were estimated by permuting HLA or CMV assignments 20 times. A later analysis grouped co-occurring TCRs with DBSCAN, adding TCRdist sequence similarity when clustering within HLA-allele-positive subsets. Co-occurrence clustering excluded repertoires with fewer than 30,000 or more than 120,000 public chains, plus five with anomalous nucleotide sharing. TCRdb's version of the immuneACCESS table is confined to in-frame rearrangements and falls short of the full clone set. An unresolved V gene accounts for under half of the shortfall where checked; the remainder is of unknown origin. The V and J calls and clone size were taken over from that table, and D and trimming were inferred from the DNA. The sample contains 150,000 to 180,000 clones, less than 80% of them found a single time. The ten largest account for around 2.3% of the sample.

Sequenced material: PBMCs. The origin of this receptor is a man younger than 45 in good health and CMV-seronegative.

The nucleotide sequence is TGTGCCAGCAGTAACGGGGGGGAAGGCTACACCTTC. It specifies CASSNGGEGYTF. This sequence uses TRBV6-5 and TRBJ1-2, with TRBD1 tentatively as D gene (5 bases match). From cysteine to phenylalanine, the CDR3 is 12 amino acids long. CDR3 DNA is the only sequence kept; it has 36 bases, read in frame from the first base. V is shortened by 5 bases, J by 8 bases, and the region joining them spans 12 bases. The germline V gene provides CDR1 MNHEY and CDR2 SVGAGI.